Below, one T cell receptor beta chain is given with its context. V lost 5 bases and J lost 3, with 14 bases in between. The CDR3 is 14 amino acids. The germline V gene encodes CDR1 GTSNPN and CDR2 SVGIG (reference sequence). These data are taken from a study of blood T cell repertoires in COVID-19. As for the study in general: T cells, B-cell-depleted T cells, or PBMCs supplied cDNA or gDNA.

Method: immunoSEQ multiplex PCR; TCRdb's copy keeps in-frame clones and lacks some. The sample lists about 180,000 clones; around four fifths were seen once. The chain carries TRBV30 and TRBJ1-5; a weak D match, TRBD1 (5 bases). This TCR was recovered from a woman in her seventies with COVID-19, enrolled during active disease. Sequenced sample: peripheral blood. This CDR3 is CAWQTAGNNQPQHF. The DNA of the CDR3 is TGTGCCTGGCAGACGGCAGGGAACAATCAGCCCCAGCATTTT.